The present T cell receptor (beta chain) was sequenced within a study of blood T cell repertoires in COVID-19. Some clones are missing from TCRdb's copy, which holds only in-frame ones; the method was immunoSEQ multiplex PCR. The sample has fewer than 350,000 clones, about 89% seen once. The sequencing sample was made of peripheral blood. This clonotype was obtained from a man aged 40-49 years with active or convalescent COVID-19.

The CDR3 protein is CASSGTVEQPRSYGYTF. Written as DNA, the CDR3 is TGTGCCAGCAGTGGAACGGTGGAACAGCCACGTAGCTATGGCTACACCTTC. The gene calls are TRBV25-1 and TRBJ1-2; D is unresolved. Germline CDR1 is MGHDK and CDR2 is SYGVNS. This CDR3 spans 17 amino acids. V was shortened by 4 bases and J by 4 bases, with 22 bases between the two germline ends.